A single sample is the source of the 31 T cell receptor beta chains below, sequenced in a study of blood T cell repertoires in COVID-19. TCRdb's table, derived via immunoSEQ multiplex PCR, lists solely in-frame clones and lacks some. The sample holds roughly 310,000 clones, approximately 87% seen once. Sequencing used peripheral blood. These receptors were collected from a woman between 45 and 60 years old with active or convalescent COVID-19.

The V gene is TRBV4-1, the J gene TRBJ1-4; the D is unclear. Trimming removed 1 base at V and 4 bases at J, with 4 bases between. Per germline, CDR1 MGHRA and CDR2 YSYEKL. There are 13 residues in the CDR3. CDR3 residues: CASSQVGNEKLFF. For the CDR3, the DNA is TGCGCCAGCAGCCAAGTCGGTAATGAAAAACTGTTTTTT.

CDR3 sequence: CASSQVQGIDGYTF. In nucleotides, the CDR3 is TGTGCCAGCAGCCAAGTCCAGGGTATAGATGGCTACACCTTC. The chain uses TRBV3-1 (or the pseudogene TRBV3-2) and TRBJ1-2, with D maybe TRBD1 (5 bases). The CDR3 is made up of 14 amino acids. Between the trimmed V and J ends, which lost 1 base and 6 bases, there was a span of 12 bases. Germline CDR1 LGHDT, CDR2 YNNKEL (reference sequence).

The J gene is TRBJ2-7, the V gene TRBV5-4; 10 bases align to TRBD2. Germline CDR1 and CDR2: SGHNT and YYREEE (reference sequence). The CDR3 contains 15 residues. Trimming took 4 bases from V and 2 from J; bases not matched to a gene: 6. Here the CDR3 DNA reads TGTGCCAGCAGCACGGTAGCGGGGGGCCCCTACGAGCAGTACTTC. Translating it yields CASSTVAGGPYEQYF. Full variable domain (rest looked up from reference TRBV5-4 and TRBJ2-7): ETGVTQSPTHLIKTRGQQVTLRCSSQSGHNTVSWYQQALGQGPQFIFQYYREEENGRGNFPPRFSGLQFPNYSSELNVNALELDDSALYLCASSTVAGGPYEQYFGPGTRLTVT.

The CDR3 region is CASSQGQDGSGNQPQHF. In DNA, the CDR3 is TGCGCCAGCAGTCAGGGACAGGATGGTAGCGGCAATCAGCCCCAGCATTTT. The chain employs TRBV5-1 and TRBJ1-5, with 8 bases lining up with TRBD1. CDR3 length: 17 residues. The germline CDR1 and CDR2 sequences are SGHRS and YFSETQ. V lost 5 bases to trimming and J lost 2 bases; unmatched junction nucleotides: 12. The full variable domain, rest sourced from reference TRBV5-1 and TRBJ1-5, is KAGVTQTPRYLIKTRGQQVTLSCSPISGHRSVSWYQQTPGQGLQFLFEYFSETQRNKGNFPGRFSGRQFSNSRSEMNVSTLELGDSALYLCASSQGQDGSGNQPQHFGDGTRLSIL.

This chain links TRBV18 with TRBJ1-2, with D maybe TRBD1 (5 bases). The germline gives CDR1 KGHSH, CDR2 LQKENI. V was cut by 5 bases and J by 9 bases, with 25 bases left in between. CDR3 length equals 16 residues. The CDR3 nucleotides are TGTGCCAGCTCATTACGCCCCTACCGGGACTCTGGGAGCTACACCTTC. Its translation is CASSLRPYRDSGSYTF.

This clone was observed once. The chain links TRBV28 to TRBJ2-5; 8 nucleotides align to TRBD1. With 4 bases clipped from V and 5 bases from J, the junction kept 3 bases outside the gene matches. Germline CDR1 reads MDHEN; CDR2 reads SYDVKM. CDR3 length: 13 residues. In DNA, the CDR3 is TGTGCCAGCAGTTCAGGGGGCGTGGAGACCCAGTACTTC. Translation: CASSSGGVETQYF.

The V call is TRBV25-1, the J call TRBJ1-2, with 10 bases fitting TRBD1. Germline V gene data show CDR1 as MGHDK and CDR2 as SYGVNS. The CDR3 is made up of 14 amino acids. The trim removed 2 bases at V and 4 bases at J, leaving 1 base unmatched. CDR3 DNA sequence: TGTGCCAGCAGTGAAGGGACAGGGGCCTATGGCTACACCTTC. Its protein is CASSEGTGAYGYTF.

V usage is TRBV9 and J usage is TRBJ2-2; 7 bases align to TRBD1. The J segment lost 5 bases and the V segment lost 4 bases, leaving 14 bases of the junction unmatched. The CDR3 has 17 residues. Germline CDR1 SGDLS, CDR2 YYNGEE. The CDR3 reads CASSKSPGQRMTGELFF. Written as DNA, the CDR3 is TGTGCCAGCAGCAAATCCCCGGGACAGAGGATGACCGGGGAGCTGTTTTTT. Complete variable domain (other parts from reference TRBV9 and TRBJ2-2): DSGVTQTPKHLITATGQRVTLRCSPRSGDLSVYWYQQSLDQGLQFLIQYYNGEERAKGNILERFSAQQFPDLHSELNLSSLELGDSALYFCASSKSPGQRMTGELFFGEGSRLTVL.

The gene calls are TRBV19 and TRBJ1-1; 7 bases line up with TRBD1. The CDR3 extends over 14 amino acids. The germline V gene encodes CDR1 LNHDA and CDR2 SQIVND (reference sequence). With V trimmed by 1 base and J by 4 bases, 3 bases remained unmatched. CDR3 DNA sequence: TGTGCCAGTAGTATAGGAGGGGGCGGCACTGAAGCTTTCTTT. Protein sequence: CASSIGGGGTEAFF.

The chain joins TRBV19 to TRBJ1-2; 7 bases agree with TRBD1. CDR1 and CDR2 (germline): LNHDA, SQIVND (reference sequence). This CDR3 spans 14 amino acids. V was clipped by 0 bases and J by 6 bases; unmatched bases: 4. CDR3 nucleotide sequence: TGTGCCAGTAGTATAGAGAAGGGGGCGAATGGCTACACCTTC. Translation gives CASSIEKGANGYTF. The variable domain in full, completed from reference TRBV19 and TRBJ1-2, reads DGGITQSPKYLFRKEGQNVTLSCEQNLNHDAMYWYRQDPGQGLRLIYYSQIVNDFQKGDIAEGYSVSREKKESFPLTVTSAQKNPTAFYLCASSIEKGANGYTFGSGTRLTVV.

V gene TRBV29-1 combines with J gene TRBJ2-7; D is perhaps TRBD1 (6 bases). CDR3 length: 12 residues. The V end lost 5 bases, the J end lost 5 bases, and 13 bases lay between the germline ends. Germline-derived CDR1 and CDR2 are SQVTM and ANQGSEA. The CDR3 is CSVSGDADEQYF. The DNA for the CDR3 is TGCAGCGTTTCAGGGGATGCGGACGAGCAGTACTTC.

The rearrangement joins TRBV12-5 to TRBJ2-5; 7 bases fit TRBD2. CDR1 and CDR2 from the germline V gene are LGHNT and FRNRAP. The CDR3 has 14 residues. J gave up 4 bases and V 1 base, and 3 bases lay outside the gene matches. The CDR3 DNA is TGTGCTAGTGGTTTGGGACTAGCAAGAGAGACCCAGTACTTC. Protein product: CASGLGLARETQYF.

The CDR3 region is CAWGGEGTTQYF. For the CDR3, the DNA is TGTGCCTGGGGGGGAGAGGGAACGACCCAGTACTTC. J is TRBJ2-5 and V is TRBV30, with D possibly being TRBD1 or TRBD2 (5 bases each). Trimming stripped 5 bases from V and 7 bases from J, with 14 bases between. This CDR3 has 12 amino acids. Germline-derived CDR1 and CDR2 are GTSNPN and SVGIG (reference sequence).

This sequence joins TRBV9 and TRBJ1-1; TRBD1 agrees at 8 bases. The germline CDR1 and CDR2 sequences are SGDLS and YYNGEE. The CDR3 is 15 residues long. J gave up 1 base and V 2 bases, and 4 bases lay outside the gene matches. Here the CDR3 reads CASSVMTGANTEAFF. The CDR3 DNA follows: TGTGCCAGCAGCGTTATGACAGGGGCGAACACTGAAGCTTTCTTT. The full variable domain, in which reference TRBV9 and TRBJ1-1 provide the parts outside the CDR3, is DSGVTQTPKHLITATGQRVTLRCSPRSGDLSVYWYQQSLDQGLQFLIQYYNGEERAKGNILERFSAQQFPDLHSELNLSSLELGDSALYFCASSVMTGANTEAFFGQGTRLTVV.

The J gene is TRBJ2-1, the V gene TRBV7-3; TRBD1 matches at 8 bases. The germline V gene has CDR1 SGHTA and CDR2 FQGTGA. This CDR3 comprises 15 residues. V lost 5 bases and J lost 1; bases outside the gene matches: 4. Here the CDR3 DNA reads TGTGCCAGCAGCCCGGACAGGGCGTCCTACAATGAGCAGTTCTTC. Its translation is CASSPDRASYNEQFF. Full variable domain (remainder filled in from reference TRBV7-3 and TRBJ2-1): GAGVSQTPSNKVTEKGKYVELRCDPISGHTALYWYRQSLGQGPEFLIYFQGTGAADDSGLPNDRFFAVRPEGSVSTLKIQRTERGDSAVYLCASSPDRASYNEQFFGPGTRLTVL.

Points on this clone: The identical CDR3 is also encoded by other nucleotide sequences in the sample. The chain joins TRBV5-1 to TRBJ2-3; the D is unclear. V lost 2 bases and J 0 bases, leaving 4 bases between the germline ends. This CDR3 spans 13 amino acids. CDR1 and CDR2 from the germline V gene are SGHRS and YFSETQ. The CDR3 DNA is TGCGCCAGCAGCTTAACTAGCACAGATACGCAGTATTTT. Translating it yields CASSLTSTDTQYF.

The rearrangement uses TRBV6-5 and TRBJ1-4, with no clear D. V dropped 0 bases and J dropped 3 bases, with 11 bases sitting between them. Germline CDR1 MNHEY, CDR2 SVGAGI. The CDR3 is 16 residues long. The CDR3 DNA reads TGTGCCAGCAGTTACTCTCGGGTCCCCTCTAATGAAAAACTGTTTTTT. Residues: CASSYSRVPSNEKLFF.

The CDR3 region is CASVGDHNYGYTF. In DNA form, the CDR3 reads TGTGCCAGCGTGGGAGATCACAACTATGGCTACACCTTC. The chain carries TRBV2 and TRBJ1-2; no clear D gene. The CDR3 totals 13 residues. V was trimmed by 8 bases and J by 2 bases, leaving 12 bases between them. CDR1 and CDR2 from the germline V gene are SNHLY and FYNNEI.

This clone came up once. The genes are TRBV6-2 or TRBV6-3 and TRBJ1-5; D possibly corresponds to TRBD1 (5 bases). The germline CDR1 and CDR2 sequences are MNHEY and SVGEGT. This CDR3 comprises 16 residues. Trimming left V 6 bases short and J 0 bases short, with 15 bases between. CDR3 sequence reads: CASSRAGSVSNQPQHF. Here the CDR3 DNA reads TGTGCCAGCAGCAGGGCGGGGAGCGTTAGCAATCAGCCCCAGCATTTT.

This clone was recorded only once. This sample also contains other DNA sequences that code for the same CDR3. The V gene is TRBV4-2, the J gene TRBJ2-3, with 7 nucleotides matching TRBD2. CDR3 length: 19 residues. With V trimmed by 0 bases and J by 3 bases, 15 bases remained unmatched. CDR1 and CDR2 (germline): LGHNA, YNFKEQ. The CDR3 here is CASSQDPRTSWAPTDTQYF. The CDR3 bases are TGTGCCAGCAGCCAAGATCCCCGGACTAGTTGGGCACCTACAGATACGCAGTATTTT.

The rearrangement links TRBV2 to TRBJ2-2; TRBD2 aligns across 12 bases. The trim removed 0 bases at V and 5 bases at J, leaving 4 bases unmatched. The CDR3 is made up of 17 amino acids. Germline loops: CDR1 SNHLY, CDR2 FYNNEI. Written as DNA, the CDR3 is TGTGCCAGCAGTGAAGCGCCAGGACTAGCGGGAACCGGGGAGCTGTTTTTT. Its protein product is CASSEAPGLAGTGELFF.

The chain recombines TRBV5-8 with TRBJ2-2; 7 bases fit TRBD1. The CDR3 extends over 16 amino acids. V lost 0 bases and J lost 5; bases outside the gene matches: 7. Germline values: CDR1 SGHTS, CDR2 YDEGEE. The CDR3 loop reads CASSLEGTVRTGELFF. The DNA for the CDR3 is TGTGCCAGCAGCTTGGAGGGGACAGTTAGAACCGGGGAGCTGTTTTTT.

DNA of the CDR3: TGTGCCATCAGGGCGGACTACAATGAGCAGTTCTTC. Protein product: CAIRADYNEQFF. V and J are TRBV10-3 and TRBJ2-1; no firm D call. The germline V and J ends were trimmed by 6 bases and 3 bases, with 6 bases remaining between them. Germline V gene lookup returns CDR1 ENHRY and CDR2 SYGVKD. The CDR3 has 12 amino acids.

The V and J genes are TRBV3-1 (or the pseudogene TRBV3-2) and TRBJ2-7; 10 positions match TRBD1. The CDR3 runs to 12 residues. V lost 6 bases to trimming and J lost 11 bases; unmatched junction nucleotides: 7. Per the germline V gene, CDR1 is LGHDT and CDR2 is YNNKEL (reference sequence). The DNA of the CDR3 is TGTGCCAGCAGTGCCCTTGGACAGGGGGAGTACTTC. Its translation: CASSALGQGEYF.

This sequence joins TRBV6-5 and TRBJ2-5; 8 bases line up with TRBD1. The CDR3 length is 14 residues. V shed 6 bases and J 4 bases; nucleotides not matched to a gene: 7. Germline V gene data show CDR1 as MNHEY and CDR2 as SVGAGI. The CDR3 is CASRPPDRAETQYF. CDR3 DNA: TGTGCCAGCAGACCCCCGGACAGGGCAGAGACCCAGTACTTC.

The chain joins TRBV11-1 to TRBJ2-5; D is perhaps TRBD1 (6 bases). The V end lost 4 bases, the J end lost 4 bases, and 19 bases lay between the germline ends. The CDR3 runs to 16 residues. Germline values: CDR1 SGHAT, CDR2 FQDESV (reference sequence). For the CDR3, the DNA is TGTGCCAGCAGCTCTTGGGACACAACGGGGATAGAGACCCAGTACTTC. Its translation: CASSSWDTTGIETQYF. Combining the CDR3 with reference TRBV11-1 and TRBJ2-5 gives the whole variable domain EAEVAQSPRYKITEKSQAVAFWCDPISGHATLYWYRQILGQGPELLVQFQDESVVDDSQLPKDRFSAERLKGVDSTLKIQPAELGDSAMYLCASSSWDTTGIETQYFGPGTRLLVL.

The chain couples TRBV25-1 to TRBJ1-4; D ambiguous. V lost 3 bases and J lost 3, with 11 bases in between. Germline V lookup: CDR1 MGHDK, CDR2 SYGVNS. The CDR3 contains 15 residues. CDR3 in amino acids: CASSDPRRPNEKLFF. The CDR3 DNA reads as TGTGCCAGCAGTGATCCACGCAGGCCTAATGAAAAACTGTTTTTT.

This clone has only one observation. The J gene is TRBJ1-4, the V gene TRBV3-1 (or the pseudogene TRBV3-2), with 8 nucleotides matching TRBD1. V shed 11 bases and J 8 bases; nucleotides not matched to a gene: 7. Germline CDR1 and CDR2: LGHDT and YNNKEL (reference sequence). The CDR3 loop spans 12 amino acids. The CDR3: CAVGTGGEKLFF. The CDR3 DNA is TGTGCCGTCGGGACAGGCGGCGAAAAACTGTTTTTT.

J is TRBJ1-5 and V is TRBV19; D perhaps matches TRBD1 (6 bases). CDR3 length: 16 amino acids. CDR1 LNHDA and CDR2 SQIVND come from the germline V gene (reference sequence). Between the trimmed V and J ends, which lost 7 bases and 0 bases, there was a span of 16 bases. The CDR3 loop is CASKAEGDYSNQPQHF. The CDR3 DNA sequence: TGTGCCAGTAAGGCCGAGGGGGATTATAGCAATCAGCCCCAGCATTTT.

The chain links TRBV7-8 to TRBJ1-2; D perhaps matches TRBD1 (5 bases). Trimming took off 4 bases at V and 8 bases at J, with 17 bases between the two ends. The CDR3 spans 14 residues. Per the germline V gene, CDR1 is SGHVS and CDR2 is FQNEAQ. In DNA form, the CDR3 reads TGTGCCAGCAGCTCGGCGTGGAGGGGCGGCGGCTACACCTTC. It specifies CASSSAWRGGGYTF. Supplemented by reference TRBV7-8 and TRBJ1-2, the full variable domain reads GAGVSQSPRYKVAKRGQDVALRCDPISGHVSLFWYQQALGQGPEFLTYFQNEAQLDKSGLPSDRFFAERPEGSVSTLKIQRTQQEDSAVYLCASSSAWRGGGYTFGSGTRLTVV.

CDR3 DNA: TGTGCCAGCTCACCGGTCGGGTCCGACCCCTTCACAGATACGCAGTATTTT. Translating it yields CASSPVGSDPFTDTQYF. The genes are TRBV18 and TRBJ2-3, with unresolved D. This CDR3 spans 17 amino acids. Between the trimmed V and J ends, which lost 3 bases and 2 bases, there was a span of 18 bases. Germline lookup yields CDR1 KGHSH and CDR2 LQKENI.